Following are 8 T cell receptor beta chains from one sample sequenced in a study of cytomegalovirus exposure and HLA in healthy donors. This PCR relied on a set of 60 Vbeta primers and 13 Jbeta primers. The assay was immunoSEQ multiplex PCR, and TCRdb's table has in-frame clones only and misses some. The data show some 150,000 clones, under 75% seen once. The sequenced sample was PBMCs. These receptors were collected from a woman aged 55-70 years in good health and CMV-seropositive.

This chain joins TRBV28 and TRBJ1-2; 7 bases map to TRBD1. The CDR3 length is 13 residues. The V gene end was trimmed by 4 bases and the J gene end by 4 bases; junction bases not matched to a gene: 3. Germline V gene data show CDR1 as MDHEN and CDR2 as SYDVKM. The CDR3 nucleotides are TGTGCCAGCAGTTCCGGACAGGCCTATGGCTACACCTTC. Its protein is CASSSGQAYGYTF.

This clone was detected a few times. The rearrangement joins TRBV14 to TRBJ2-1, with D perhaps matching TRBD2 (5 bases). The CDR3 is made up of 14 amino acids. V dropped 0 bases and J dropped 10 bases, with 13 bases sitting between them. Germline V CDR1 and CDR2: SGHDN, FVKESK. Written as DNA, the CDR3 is TGTGCCAGCAGCCAAGACTCCGAGGGAATCGAGCAGTTCTTC. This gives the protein CASSQDSEGIEQFF.

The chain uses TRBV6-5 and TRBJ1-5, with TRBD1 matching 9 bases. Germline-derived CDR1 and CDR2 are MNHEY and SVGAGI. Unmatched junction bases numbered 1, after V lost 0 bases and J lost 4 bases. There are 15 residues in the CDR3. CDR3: CASSYSGQGNQPQHF. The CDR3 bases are TGTGCCAGCAGTTACTCCGGACAGGGGAATCAGCCCCAGCATTTT.

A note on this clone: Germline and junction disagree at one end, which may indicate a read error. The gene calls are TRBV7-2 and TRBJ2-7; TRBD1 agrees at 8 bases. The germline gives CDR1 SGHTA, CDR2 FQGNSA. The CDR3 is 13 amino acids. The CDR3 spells CASSIIHGTGLDF. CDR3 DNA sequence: TGTGCCAGCAGCATTATCCACGGGACAGGCCTCGACTTC.

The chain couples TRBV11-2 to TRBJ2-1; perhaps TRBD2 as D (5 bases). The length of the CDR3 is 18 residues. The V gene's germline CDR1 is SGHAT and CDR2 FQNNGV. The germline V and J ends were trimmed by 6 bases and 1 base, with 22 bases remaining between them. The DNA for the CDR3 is TGTGCCAGCAGTCACCGGCGCAGGAGGAGAAGGTCCTACAATGAGCAGTTCTTC. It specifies CASSHRRRRRRSYNEQFF. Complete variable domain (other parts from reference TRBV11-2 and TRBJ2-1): EAGVAQSPRYKIIEKRQSVAFWCNPISGHATLYWYQQILGQGPKLLIQFQNNGVVDDSQLPKDRFSAERLKGVDSTLKIQPAKLEDSAVYLCASSHRRRRRRSYNEQFFGPGTRLTVL.

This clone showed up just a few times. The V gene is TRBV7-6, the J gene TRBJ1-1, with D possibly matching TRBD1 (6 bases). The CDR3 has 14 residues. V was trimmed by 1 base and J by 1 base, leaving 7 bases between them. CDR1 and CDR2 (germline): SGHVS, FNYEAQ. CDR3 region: CASSLVGGNTEAFF. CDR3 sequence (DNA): TGTGCCAGCAGCTTAGTAGGGGGGAACACTGAAGCTTTCTTT.

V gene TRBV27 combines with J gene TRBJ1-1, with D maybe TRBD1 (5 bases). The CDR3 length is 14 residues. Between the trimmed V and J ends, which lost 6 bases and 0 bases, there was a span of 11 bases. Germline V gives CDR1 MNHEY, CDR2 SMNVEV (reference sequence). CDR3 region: CASSRVLMNTEAFF. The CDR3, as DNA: TGTGCCAGCAGCAGGGTCCTAATGAACACTGAAGCTTTCTTT.

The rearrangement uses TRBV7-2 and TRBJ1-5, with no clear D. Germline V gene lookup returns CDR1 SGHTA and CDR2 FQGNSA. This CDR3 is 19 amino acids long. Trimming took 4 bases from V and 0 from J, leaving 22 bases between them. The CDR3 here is CASSSLGSPRGNSNQPQHF. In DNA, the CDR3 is TGTGCCAGCAGCTCCCTGGGGTCCCCAAGAGGGAATAGCAATCAGCCCCAGCATTTT.